This T cell receptor (beta chain) was sequenced for a study of blood T cell repertoires in COVID-19. In the original processing: For nucleated cells, counts were estimated from reference gene primer amplification. TCRdb keeps only in-frame clones here, not all; method: immunoSEQ multiplex PCR. The DNA was the basis for D and trimming; V, J and clone size are from that table. The sample includes approximately 440,000 clones, about 90% of them seen just once. As concerns this clone: The sample holds other DNA sequences that translate to the same CDR3.

Ages ranged from about 18 to 89 years, with residence in approximately 25 US areas. The recovered donors of Cohort 3 showed two negative PCRs, clearance, or symptom resolution. The receptor's source is a man in his late teens or twenties who had recovered from COVID-19. Sample: PBMCs or T cells enriched from blood (not recorded which).

CDR3 loop: CASSGTANTEAFF. The CDR3 DNA follows: TGTGCCAGCAGTGGGACAGCTAACACTGAAGCTTTCTTT. This rearrangement joins TRBV2 to TRBJ1-1; D is possibly TRBD1 (6 bases). This CDR3 has 13 residues. V was shortened by 4 bases and J by 2 bases, with 8 bases between the two germline ends. Germline CDR1 reads SNHLY; CDR2 reads FYNNEI.